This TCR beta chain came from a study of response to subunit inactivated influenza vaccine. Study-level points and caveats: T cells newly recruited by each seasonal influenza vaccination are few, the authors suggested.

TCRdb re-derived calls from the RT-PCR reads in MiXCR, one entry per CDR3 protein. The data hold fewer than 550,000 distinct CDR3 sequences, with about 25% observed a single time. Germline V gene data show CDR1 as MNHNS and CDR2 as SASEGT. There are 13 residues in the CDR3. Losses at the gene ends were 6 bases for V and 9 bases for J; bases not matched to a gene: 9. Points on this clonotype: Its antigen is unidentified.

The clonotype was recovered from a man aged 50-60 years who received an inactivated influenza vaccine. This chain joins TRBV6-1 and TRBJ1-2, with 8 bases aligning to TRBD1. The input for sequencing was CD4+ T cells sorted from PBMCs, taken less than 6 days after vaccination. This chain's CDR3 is CASRGDRLGSYTF. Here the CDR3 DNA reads TGTGCCAGCAGGGGGGACAGGCTGGGAAGCTACACCTTC.